One sample yielded the 23 T cell receptor beta chains listed below, sequenced in a study of shared clonotypes between healthy human individuals. Data came from immunoSEQ multiplex PCR; TCRdb stores just in-frame clones and leaves some out. Among around 940,000 clones, around 80% were seen once, and the ten largest hold around 1.5%. The source material was memory CD4+ T cells sorted from blood. Subset here: CD45RA-negative fraction. These receptor sequences come from a man younger than 35 in good health.

This clone was picked up one time. The V and J genes are TRBV7-9 and TRBJ2-5, with D maybe TRBD1 (5 bases). The CDR3 spans 12 residues. Germline V CDR1 and CDR2: SEHNR, FQNEAQ (reference sequence). V was trimmed by 5 bases and J by 4 bases, leaving 8 bases between them. The CDR3: CASSRQGETQYF. The CDR3 region has the DNA TGTGCCAGCAGCCGCCAGGGAGAGACCCAGTACTTC.

The sample holds a few counts of this clone. The genes are TRBV5-1 and TRBJ2-3, with D maybe TRBD2 (5 bases). The CDR3 length is 17 residues. The V and J ends lost 0 bases and 4 bases respectively, with 18 bases between them. Germline V gives CDR1 SGHRS, CDR2 YFSETQ. CDR3 in DNA: TGCGCCAGCAGCTTGGCCGGAGGCCGTCCCACCGCAGATACGCAGTATTTT. Its protein is CASSLAGGRPTADTQYF.

J is TRBJ1-2 and V is TRBV5-1; maybe TRBD1 (5 bases). The CDR3 extends over 13 amino acids. V was cut by 3 bases and J by 6 bases, with 12 bases left in between. Looked up from germline, CDR1 is SGHRS and CDR2 is YFSETQ. This CDR3 reads CASSWAIGDGYTF. The CDR3 nucleotides are TGCGCCAGCAGCTGGGCTATAGGGGATGGCTACACCTTC.

V gene TRBV11-2 combines with J gene TRBJ2-7; 7 bases are a match to TRBD1. Germline assignment: CDR1 SGHAT and CDR2 FQNNGV. V trimming: 5 bases; J trimming: 6 bases; junction bases outside the gene matches: 10. The CDR3 is made up of 14 amino acids. CDR3 loop: CASSIYRGNGEQYF. The DNA for the CDR3 is TGTGCCAGCAGCATCTACAGGGGTAACGGCGAGCAGTACTTC. The full variable domain, rest sourced from reference TRBV11-2 and TRBJ2-7, is EAGVAQSPRYKIIEKRQSVAFWCNPISGHATLYWYQQILGQGPKLLIQFQNNGVVDDSQLPKDRFSAERLKGVDSTLKIQPAKLEDSAVYLCASSIYRGNGEQYFGPGTRLTVT.

The chain carries TRBV7-2 and TRBJ1-1; D ambiguous. Trimming cost V 6 bases and J 7 bases, with 9 bases left between them. This CDR3 spans 11 amino acids. Germline CDR1 and CDR2: SGHTA and FQGNSA. CDR3 sequence: CASSQVGEAFF. CDR3 DNA sequence: TGTGCCAGCAGTCAAGTAGGTGAAGCTTTCTTT.

In the case of this clone: The identical CDR3 is also encoded by other nucleotide sequences in the sample. The chain joins TRBV5-6 to TRBJ2-5, with TRBD1 matching over 8 bases. Germline-derived CDR1 and CDR2 are SGHDT and YYEEEE. Trimming took 3 bases from V and 5 from J; bases not matched to a gene: 6. The CDR3 is made up of 14 amino acids. CDR3 amino acids: CASSSTGGSETQYF. In DNA form, the CDR3 reads TGTGCCAGCAGCTCAACAGGGGGAAGCGAGACCCAGTACTTC.

V and J are TRBV30 and TRBJ2-2; D perhaps matches TRBD1 (6 bases). Looked up from germline, CDR1 is GTSNPN and CDR2 is SVGIG (reference sequence). The CDR3 runs 14 residues. The V end lost 2 bases, the J end lost 6 bases, and 13 bases lay between the germline ends. The CDR3 sequence: CAWSLYRDAGELFF. The CDR3 nucleotides read TGTGCCTGGAGTTTATACAGGGACGCCGGGGAGCTGTTTTTT.

In nucleotides, the CDR3 is TGTGCCAGCAGTCGAGACTACGGAGAGACCCAGTACTTC. It translates to CASSRDYGETQYF. This chain uses TRBV6-6 with TRBJ2-5, with a weak D call TRBD2 (5 bases). V gave up 5 bases and J gave up 4 bases, with 11 bases separating them. There are 13 residues in the CDR3. The germline V gene encodes CDR1 MNHNY and CDR2 SVGAGI (reference sequence).

Regarding this clone: Other DNA variants within this sample encode the same CDR3. The chain uses TRBV10-2 and TRBJ2-5, with a possible D match to TRBD2 (5 bases). This CDR3 comprises 13 residues. Trimming removed 2 bases from V and 3 bases from J, with 7 bases in between. From germline, CDR1 is WSHSY and CDR2 SAAADI. The DNA for the CDR3 is TGCGCCAGCAGTGAGCGGGGAAAAGAGACCCAGTACTTC. This codes for CASSERGKETQYF.

Points on this clone: Other nucleotide sequences in the sample specify the same CDR3. The chain couples TRBV2 to TRBJ1-2, with TRBD1 matching over 9 bases. This CDR3 contains 12 residues. Germline CDR1 and CDR2: SNHLY and FYNNEI. J lost 8 bases, V lost 5 bases, and 3 bases had no gene match. The CDR3 protein is CASSRDRVGYTF. The CDR3 DNA reads TGTGCCAGCAGTAGGGACAGGGTCGGCTACACCTTC.

The V gene is TRBV5-4, the J gene TRBJ1-5, with 8 bases aligning to TRBD1. Looked up from germline, CDR1 is SGHNT and CDR2 is YYREEE (reference sequence). The CDR3 consists of 15 residues. V dropped 0 bases and J dropped 5; count of bases not matched to a gene: 4. CDR3: CASSLGGTGDQPQHF. CDR3 coding DNA: TGTGCCAGCAGCTTGGGGGGGACAGGCGATCAGCCCCAGCATTTT. The full variable domain, in which reference TRBV5-4 and TRBJ1-5 provide the parts outside the CDR3, is ETGVTQSPTHLIKTRGQQVTLRCSSQSGHNTVSWYQQALGQGPQFIFQYYREEENGRGNFPPRFSGLQFPNYSSELNVNALELDDSALYLCASSLGGTGDQPQHFGDGTRLSIL.

Comments on this clone: Other DNA sequences of this sample code for an identical CDR3. The rearrangement uses TRBV6-1 and TRBJ2-7; weak D call: TRBD2 (5 bases). This CDR3 is built from 13 residues. V gave up 4 bases and J gave up 2 bases, with 9 bases separating them. The germline V gene has CDR1 MNHNS and CDR2 SASEGT. The CDR3 DNA follows: TGTGCCAGCAGTGGAGGGCTTGCCTACGAGCAGTACTTC. Amino acid sequence: CASSGGLAYEQYF.

The rearrangement joins TRBV5-4 to TRBJ2-2; 8 bases are shared with TRBD2. The CDR3 has 16 residues. The V gene end was trimmed by 3 bases and the J gene end by 5 bases; junction bases not matched to a gene: 9. CDR1 is SGHNT, CDR2 YYREEE, per germline (reference sequence). CDR3 sequence: CASSSGVAGITGELFF. As DNA, the CDR3 is TGTGCCAGCAGCTCCGGGGTAGCGGGGATAACCGGGGAGCTGTTTTTT.

The V call is TRBV5-1, the J call TRBJ2-2; the D call may be TRBD1 or TRBD2 (5 bases each). Germline loops: CDR1 SGHRS, CDR2 YFSETQ. This CDR3 spans 15 amino acids. Trimming pared 3 bases from V and 2 bases from J, leaving 11 bases between. The CDR3 nucleotides read TGCGCCAGCAGCTCCGAGGGGATTAACACCGGGGAGCTGTTTTTT. This gives the protein CASSSEGINTGELFF.

The rearrangement links TRBV25-1 to TRBJ2-5; 11 nucleotides align to TRBD1. Germline loops: CDR1 MGHDK, CDR2 SYGVNS. Losses at the gene ends were 3 bases for V and 5 bases for J; bases not matched to a gene: 11. The CDR3 length is 17 residues. The CDR3 DNA is TGTGCCAGCAGTGACCCCAGGTCGGGGACAGGGGGGGAGACCCAGTACTTC. Its protein is CASSDPRSGTGGETQYF.

This sequence joins TRBV18 and TRBJ1-1, with a tentative D call TRBD1 (6 bases). Trimming stripped 3 bases from V and 2 bases from J, with 16 bases between. Germline V gene lookup returns CDR1 KGHSH and CDR2 LQKENI. The CDR3 contains 16 residues. CDR3 DNA sequence: TGTGCCAGCTCACCTCAGAGCGGGACAACCAACACTGAAGCTTTCTTT. As protein: CASSPQSGTTNTEAFF.

This clone has just one count. The chain employs TRBV21-1 and TRBJ2-7. TRBV21-1 is tagged as a pseudogene. This CDR3 spans 15 amino acids. The CDR3 DNA is TGTGCCAGCAGCAAATTAGGGACGAATCCCTACGAGCAGTACTTC. This translates into CASSKLGTNPYEQYF.

This clone appeared once. The J gene is TRBJ1-5, the V gene TRBV7-2; no firm D call. V was trimmed by 1 base and J by 4 bases, leaving 11 bases between them. This CDR3 has 15 amino acids. CDR1 and CDR2 from the germline V gene are SGHTA and FQGNSA. The CDR3 DNA is TGTGCCAGCAGCTTAGACTCGCGGGCTAATCAGCCCCAGCATTTT. This translates into CASSLDSRANQPQHF.

V is TRBV9 and J is TRBJ1-1; D may be TRBD1 (5 bases). V lost 4 bases and J lost 1, with 14 bases in between. Germline loops: CDR1 SGDLS, CDR2 YYNGEE. CDR3 length equals 15 residues. The CDR3 DNA reads TGTGCCAGCAGCTTGGGACCCTCAGGGAACACTGAAGCTTTCTTT. As protein: CASSLGPSGNTEAFF.

The V call is TRBV2, the J call TRBJ2-3; D is perhaps TRBD2 (5 bases). The germline CDR1 and CDR2 sequences are SNHLY and FYNNEI. The CDR3 is made up of 12 amino acids. The germline V and J ends were trimmed by 6 bases and 6 bases, with 10 bases remaining between them. CDR3 sequence reads: CASRPRGDTQYF. The CDR3 nucleotides read TGTGCCAGCAGGCCTCGAGGGGATACGCAGTATTTT.

This chain connects TRBV6-1 to TRBJ1-2, with 10 bases fitting TRBD1. After removal of 2 bases from V and 7 bases from J, the junction contained 4 bases not matched to a gene. CDR1 and CDR2 from the germline V gene are MNHNS and SASEGT. The CDR3 has 14 residues. CDR3 residues: CASSEWGQGFGYTF. DNA of the CDR3: TGTGCCAGCAGTGAATGGGGACAGGGGTTTGGCTACACCTTC.

This clone was counted only a few times. V gene TRBV30 combines with J gene TRBJ1-1; 10 bases align to TRBD1. V was pared by 0 bases and J by 6 bases, with 1 base of the junction left unmatched. CDR1 is GTSNPN and CDR2 is SVGIG in the germline V gene (reference sequence). This CDR3 is built from 13 residues. The CDR3 loop is CAWSVGQGAEAFF. The CDR3 nucleotides are TGTGCCTGGAGTGTAGGACAGGGGGCTGAAGCTTTCTTT.

The chain uses TRBV7-2 and TRBJ2-3; 8 positions match TRBD2. This CDR3 contains 16 residues. Trimming removed 4 bases from V and 2 bases from J; junction bases left unmatched: 8. Germline CDR1 SGHTA, CDR2 FQGNSA. CDR3 loop: CASSYQAGAYTDTQYF. In DNA, the CDR3 is TGTGCCAGCAGCTACCAAGCGGGAGCCTACACAGATACGCAGTATTTT. Together with reference TRBV7-2 and TRBJ2-3, the CDR3 gives the full variable domain: GAGVSQSPSNKVTEKGKDVELRCDPISGHTALYWYRQSLGQGLEFLIYFQGNSAPDKSGLPSDRFSAERTGGSVSTLTIQRTQQEDSAVYLCASSYQAGAYTDTQYFGPGTRLTVL.